These 8 T cell receptor beta chains were sequenced from one sample in a study of blood T cells in healthy people across ages. Primed by a sample-barcoded 5' primer and a J-beta primer mix, a second PCR proceeded for about 6 to 12 cycles. TCRdb ran MiXCR on the 5' RACE reads and lists one entry per CDR3 protein. The sample lists about 1.5 million distinct CDR3 sequences; 40% to 45% were seen once. What was sequenced was blood. The receptor set was obtained from a woman between 18 and 29 years old in good health.

V and J are TRBV15 and TRBJ2-7; 10 bases align to TRBD2. After removal of 4 bases from V and 8 bases from J, the junction contained 14 bases not matched to a gene. The length of the CDR3 is 16 residues. Germline V CDR1 and CDR2: LNHNV, YYDKDF (reference sequence). For the CDR3, the DNA is TGTGCCACCAGCAACCTAGCGGGAGTCTTACCCGGGAAGCAGTACTTC. Translated: CATSNLAGVLPGKQYF.

The chain links TRBV15 to TRBJ2-7; D call uncertain. Germline V CDR1 and CDR2: LNHNV, YYDKDF (reference sequence). The CDR3 is 13 residues long. Trimming removed 0 bases at V and 7 bases at J, with 10 bases between. CDR3 nucleotides: TGTGCCACCAGCAGAGAATGGGGTGAGGAGCAGTACTTC. The encoded protein is CATSREWGEEQYF.

This clonotype showed up just a few times. V is TRBV20-1 and J is TRBJ2-1; perhaps TRBD2 as D (6 bases). V was clipped by 5 bases and J by 0 bases, with 11 bases between them. The CDR3 runs to 14 residues. Per germline, CDR1 DFQATT and CDR2 SNEGSKA (reference sequence). CDR3 sequence: CSAPGTFSYNEQFF. The DNA of the CDR3 is TGCAGTGCTCCTGGGACTTTCTCCTACAATGAGCAGTTCTTC.

The CDR3 here is CASRTTGRAEKLFF. In DNA form, the CDR3 reads TGTGCCAGCAGGACGACAGGGAGGGCTGAAAAACTGTTTTTT. The chain has TRBV12-3 or TRBV12-4 and TRBJ1-4; 7 bases align to TRBD1. Germline trimming cut 6 bases from V and 7 bases from J; bases unmatched to any gene: 8. The CDR3 is 14 amino acids.

The chain combines TRBV20-1 with TRBJ1-2; D ambiguous. Germline V gene data show CDR1 as DFQATT and CDR2 as SNEGSKA (reference sequence). Trimming took 3 bases from V and 8 from J, leaving 16 bases between them. The CDR3 extends over 13 amino acids. The CDR3 sequence: CSASGGILGGYTF. DNA for the CDR3: TGCAGTGCTAGTGGAGGCATTCTCGGCGGCTACACCTTC.

This chain connects TRBV4-1 to TRBJ2-7; 9 bases are a match to TRBD1. J gave up 2 bases and V 2 bases, and 4 bases lay outside the gene matches. Germline V gene data show CDR1 as MGHRA and CDR2 as YSYEKL. The CDR3 consists of 15 residues. CDR3 in DNA: TGCGCCAGCAGCCAACAGACAGGGGGAACCTACGAGCAGTACTTC. It specifies CASSQQTGGTYEQYF.

This clonotype was observed a handful of times. The V call is TRBV29-1, the J call TRBJ1-2; D uncertain. This CDR3 is built from 13 residues. Trimming removed 3 bases at V and 4 bases at J, with 12 bases between. Germline V gene sequence: CDR1 SQVTM, CDR2 ANQGSEA. CDR3 sequence: CSVDVSHSYGYTF. The CDR3 DNA sequence: TGCAGCGTTGATGTCTCTCATTCCTATGGCTACACCTTC.

This clonotype showed up just once. V usage is TRBV29-1 and J usage is TRBJ2-1; possible D gene TRBD2, 5 bases. This CDR3 comprises 14 residues. Germline CDR1 is SQVTM and CDR2 is ANQGSEA. Trimming stripped 3 bases from V and 4 bases from J, with 13 bases between. Here the CDR3 reads CSVDTSGIYNEQFF. In DNA form, the CDR3 reads TGCAGCGTTGATACCAGCGGAATATACAATGAGCAGTTCTTC.